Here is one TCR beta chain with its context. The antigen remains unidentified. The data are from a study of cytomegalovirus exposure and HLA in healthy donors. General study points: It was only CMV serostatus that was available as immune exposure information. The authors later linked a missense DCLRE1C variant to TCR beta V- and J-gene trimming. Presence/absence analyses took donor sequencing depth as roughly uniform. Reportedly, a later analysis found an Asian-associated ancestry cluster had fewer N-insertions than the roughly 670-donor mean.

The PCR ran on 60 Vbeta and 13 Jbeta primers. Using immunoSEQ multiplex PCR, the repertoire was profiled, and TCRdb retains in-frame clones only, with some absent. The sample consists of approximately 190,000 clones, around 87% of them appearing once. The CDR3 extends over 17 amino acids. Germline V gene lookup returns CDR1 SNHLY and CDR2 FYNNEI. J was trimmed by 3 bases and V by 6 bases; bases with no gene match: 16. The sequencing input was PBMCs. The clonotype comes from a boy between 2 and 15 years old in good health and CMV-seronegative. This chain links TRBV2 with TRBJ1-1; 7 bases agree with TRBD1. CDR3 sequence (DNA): TGTGCCAGCAGGCTAACGAGGACAGGCGGTAGGGACACTGAAGCTTTCTTT. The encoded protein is CASRLTRTGGRDTEAFF. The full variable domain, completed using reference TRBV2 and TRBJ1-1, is EPEVTQTPSHQVTQMGQEVILRCVPISNHLYFYWYRQILGQKVEFLVSFYNNEISEKSEIFDDQFSVERPDGSNFTLKIRSTKLEDSAMYFCASRLTRTGGRDTEAFFGQGTRLTVV.